This T cell receptor beta chain emerged from a study of blood T cell repertoires in COVID-19. Study-level information: Sites across the United States, Italy and Spain contributed samples from acute and convalescent COVID-19. The analysed material was cDNA or gDNA that came from T cells, B-cell-depleted T cells, or PBMCs.

In the original workflow: Cell counts per sample came from amplifying reference gene primers. TCRdb's copy holds only in-frame clones and misses some; the assay was immunoSEQ multiplex PCR. D and trimming come from the DNA, and the V and J calls and clone size come from that table. Found here are more than 15,000 clones, about 88% of them singletons; the top ten hold 9.8%. V was clipped by 1 base and J by 9 bases, with 14 bases between them. This CDR3 has 14 amino acids. CDR1 and CDR2 (germline): SGHNT, YYREEE (reference sequence). Sequencing was performed on peripheral blood. The chain links TRBV5-4 to TRBJ1-3; possible D gene TRBD1, 6 bases. The sequence was obtained from a man in his forties with active COVID-19. The CDR3 reads CASSLKGGVPTIYF. Written as DNA, the CDR3 is TGTGCCAGCAGCTTGAAGGGGGGGGTCCCCACCATATATTTT.